This record covers a single T cell receptor beta chain. With 0 bases removed from V and 5 bases from J, the gap between germline ends came to 13 bases. The V gene's germline CDR1 is SGHVS and CDR2 FQNEAQ. The CDR3 sequence is 15 residues long. The data belong to a study of blood T cell repertoires in COVID-19. Turning to the study itself: Samples came from the United States, Italy and Spain, spanning acute and convalescent COVID-19. PBMCs, B-cell-depleted T cells, or T cells provided the cDNA or gDNA that made up the material.

Original data processing: For nucleated cells, counts were estimated from reference gene primer amplification. Some clones are missing from TCRdb's copy, which holds only in-frame ones; the method was immunoSEQ multiplex PCR. V and J calls and clone size are copied from that table; D and trimming were computed from the DNA. This repertoire shows roughly 66,000 clones, 82% found once; its top ten account for 5% to 7.5%. The chain employs TRBV7-8 and TRBJ2-5; D is perhaps TRBD1 (5 bases). Material: peripheral blood. The TCR comes from a man between 60 and 75 years old with acute or convalescent COVID-19. As DNA, the CDR3 is TGTGCCAGCAGCTTAGCCCAGGGTCATAGGGAGACCCAGTACTTC. Protein: CASSLAQGHRETQYF.